This TCR beta chain was identified during a study of shared clonotypes between healthy human individuals. The germline V and J ends were trimmed by 0 bases and 5 bases, with 8 bases remaining between them. The CDR3 extends over 13 amino acids. CDR1 is SGHTS, CDR2 YDEGEE, per germline. This clone has a count of ten or more. In the original workflow: Owing to the provision of junction-only sequences devoid of quality scores by immunoSEQ, filtering differed. Clones were read by immunoSEQ multiplex PCR, and TCRdb kept only the in-frame ones, dropping some. The DNA gave D and trimming, while V, J and clone size come from that table. The sample includes about 230,000 clones, approximately 65% of them seen just once.

The specimen was memory CD4+ T cells sorted from blood. Regarding subset: CD45RA-negative fraction. The chain couples TRBV5-8 to TRBJ2-5; no definite D call. The clonotype was recovered from a man aged 30 to 39 in good health. In DNA, the CDR3 is TGTGCCAGCAGCTTGGGCGCCTGGGAGACCCAGTACTTC. It is translated as CASSLGAWETQYF. The full variable domain, rest sourced from reference TRBV5-8 and TRBJ2-5, is EAGVTQSPTHLIKTRGQQATLRCSPISGHTSVYWYQQALGLGLQFLLWYDEGEERNRGNFPPRFSGRQFPNYSSELNVNALELEDSALYLCASSLGAWETQYFGPGTRLLVL.